This T cell receptor beta chain was recovered during a study of T cell responses to AZD1222 COVID-19 vaccine. Study-level points and caveats: White British donors predominated, females outnumbered males, and clonal diversity was possibly underestimated. Nearly half of spike-specific TCRs reportedly go after variant regions that carry no mutations.

Method: immunoSEQ multiplex PCR; TCRdb's copy keeps in-frame clones and lacks some. The sample has more than 60,000 clones; 87% are singletons. Points on this clone: The antigen is undetermined.

This CDR3 region has 15 residues. V was trimmed by 3 bases and J by 2 bases, leaving 10 bases between them. Germline V gives CDR1 SGHAT, CDR2 FQNNGV. This chain connects TRBV11-2 to TRBJ2-2; a weak D match, TRBD2 (6 bases). The sequences come from peripheral blood, collected on day 0 of AZD1222 vaccination. The clonotype originates from an adult in good health. The CDR3 protein is CASSFSGHNTGELFF. CDR3 sequence (DNA): TGTGCCAGCAGCTTCAGCGGGCATAACACCGGGGAGCTGTTTTTT.